This TCR beta chain stems from a study of cytomegalovirus exposure and HLA in healthy donors. Study-wide results and limits: The only immune exposure information that was available was CMV serostatus. The majority of TCR sequences were rare, yet some public TCRs appeared in many donors. The authors enumerated 180 or so TCR beta chains as linked to cytomegalovirus.

Germline V gives CDR1 GTSNPN, CDR2 SVGIG (reference sequence). CDR3 length equals 14 residues. V dropped 2 bases and J dropped 4 bases, with 15 bases sitting between them. As to this clone: Its antigen is as yet unknown.

PCR involved 60 Vbeta and 13 Jbeta primers. The data were produced by immunoSEQ multiplex PCR, yet TCRdb's version contains in-frame clones alone and is incomplete. This repertoire shows roughly 100,000 clones, less than 80% found once; its top ten account for around 4.1%. The origin of this receptor is a man in his forties or fifties in good health and CMV-seronegative. The sample consisted of PBMCs. The chain recombines TRBV30 with TRBJ2-7; D might be TRBD2 (7 bases). CDR3 DNA: TGTGCCTGGAGTCGTGGGGGGGCATCATACGAGCAGTACTTC. Amino acid sequence: CAWSRGGASYEQYF.